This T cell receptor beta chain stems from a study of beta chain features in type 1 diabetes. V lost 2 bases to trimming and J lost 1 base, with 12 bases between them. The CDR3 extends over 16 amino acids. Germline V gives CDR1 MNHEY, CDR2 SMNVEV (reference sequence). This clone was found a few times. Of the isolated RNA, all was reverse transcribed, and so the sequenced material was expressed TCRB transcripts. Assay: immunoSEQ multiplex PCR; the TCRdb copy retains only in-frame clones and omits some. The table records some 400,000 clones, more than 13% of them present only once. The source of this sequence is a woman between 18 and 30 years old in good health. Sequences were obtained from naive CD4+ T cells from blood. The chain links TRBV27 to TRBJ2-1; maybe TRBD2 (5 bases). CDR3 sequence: CASSLEGTLSYNEQFF. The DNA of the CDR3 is TGTGCCAGCAGTTTAGAGGGCACCCTTTCCTACAATGAGCAGTTCTTC.